Listed below are T cell receptor beta chains from one sample, sequenced in a study of CD8+CD57+ T cells in acquired aplastic anemia. TCRdb used MiXCR to reprocess the reads, holding one entry per CDR3 protein. Seen here are 170,000 or so distinct CDR3 sequences, about 48% observed once, and the top ten hold about 30%. Material for sequencing was sorted CD4+, CD8+, or CD8+CD57+ T cells (not recorded which) from PBMCs. These receptors were obtained from a human donor with aplastic anemia. CDR3s include the opening cysteine and the closing phenylalanine or tryptophan. A D gene is named only where the DNA matches it firmly. Size values are once, few and many counts, or a class for expanded clones, and some rows have none.

>TRBJ2-1|many|TRBD1|TRBV9
CASSVGQGLHNEQFF
TGTGCCAGCAGCGTCGGACAGGGTCTCCACAATGAGCAGTTCTTC
>TRBJ1-6|.|.|TRBV2
CASSEMRGATSPLHF
TGTGCCAGCAGTGAAATGCGGGGAGCAACTTCACCCCTCCACTTT
>TRBJ1-2|.|.|TRBV19
CATRDGSNYGYTF
TGTGCCACCAGAGACGGGTCCAACTATGGCTACACCTTC
>TRBJ1-2|many|.|TRBV30
CAWSPMGYGYTF
TGTGCCTGGAGCCCGATGGGCTATGGCTACACCTTC
>TRBJ1-1|many|.|TRBV2
CASSLPGYGEAFF
TGTGCCAGCAGTTTACCAGGGTACGGTGAAGCTTTCTTT
>TRBJ2-5|many|TRBD2|TRBV20-1
CSARIAGVETQYF
TGCAGTGCTAGGATCGCGGGGGTAGAGACCCAGTACTTC
>TRBJ1-5|few|TRBD1|TRBV7-9
CASTGTGNQPQHF
TGTGCCAGCACAGGGACAGGCAATCAGCCCCAGCATTTT
>TRBJ1-6|.|TRBD1|TRBV10-1
CASSRDRGNSPLHF
TGCGCCAGCAGCCGGGACAGGGGTAATTCACCCCTCCACTTT
>TRBJ1-1|many|.|TRBV5-5
CASRHDGSPMNTEAFF
TGTGCCAGCAGACACGACGGCTCGCCAATGAACACTGAAGCTTTCTTT
>TRBJ2-7|.|TRBD1|TRBV10-3
CAISGGTGGNEQYF
TGTGCCATCAGTGGTGGGACAGGGGGCAACGAGCAGTACTTC
>TRBJ1-2|many|TRBD1|TRBV24-1
CATSDSFGGTEDGYTF
TGTGCCACCAGTGATTCCTTCGGGGGGACAGAGGATGGCTACACCTTC
>TRBJ2-1|many|TRBD1|TRBV10-3
CAISELGDRGRDKWVQFF
TGTGCCATCAGTGAACTAGGGGACAGGGGGCGAGATAAATGGGTTCAGTTCTTC
>TRBJ1-1|many|.|TRBV20-1
CSAKVIGLDTEAFF
TGCAGTGCTAAAGTTATAGGGCTGGACACTGAAGCTTTCTTT
>TRBJ2-7|.|TRBD2|TRBV10-3
CAISEREGLREQYF
TGTGCCATCAGTGAGCGGGAGGGCCTTAGGGAGCAGTACTTC
>TRBJ2-7|.|.|TRBV7-2
CASTPMDSSYEQYF
TGTGCCAGCACCCCTATGGACTCCTCCTACGAGCAGTACTTC
>TRBJ2-7|many|TRBD2|TRBV19
CASSLGLADYEQYF
TGTGCCAGTAGTTTAGGACTAGCGGACTACGAGCAGTACTTC
>TRBJ1-2|many|.|TRBV19
CASSIPGEYYGYTF
TGTGCCAGTAGTATTCCGGGGGAGTACTATGGCTACACCTTC
>TRBJ1-3|many|.|TRBV13
CASSHQGNEGLAGNTIYF
TGTGCCAGCAGCCATCAGGGGAATGAGGGGCTGGCCGGAAACACCATATATTTT
>TRBJ2-2|many|TRBD1|TRBV24-1
CATSDFVTGTGGTGELFF
TGTGCCACCAGTGATTTCGTCACGGGGACAGGGGGCACCGGGGAGCTGTTTTTT
>TRBJ2-3|many|TRBD2|TRBV7-2
CASSSGLAAVKYF
TGTGCCAGCAGCTCAGGACTAGCGGCCGTCAAGTATTTT
>TRBJ2-1|many|TRBD2|TRBV5-8
CASSLRWTSGNEQFF
TGTGCCAGCAGCTTACGATGGACTAGCGGGAATGAGCAGTTCTTC
>TRBJ1-4|.|.|TRBV11-3
CASSRNSPNEKLFF
TGTGCCAGCAGCCGGAACAGTCCTAATGAAAAACTGTTTTTT
>TRBJ1-1|many|.|TRBV30
CAWSNSEAFF
TGTGCCTGGTCGAATTCTGAAGCTTTCTTT
>TRBJ1-1|few|TRBD1|TRBV15
CATSTEWTGRTEAFF
TGTGCCACCAGCACAGAGTGGACAGGGCGAACTGAAGCTTTCTTT
>TRBJ2-2|.|.|TRBV20-1
CSAKSTGTGELFF
TGCAGTGCCAAATCCACAGGGACCGGGGAGCTGTTTTTT
>TRBJ2-7|.|.|TRBV5-1
CASSVTGTGAYEQYF
TGCGCCAGCAGCGTGACCGGGACGGGAGCCTACGAGCAGTACTTC
>TRBJ1-1|.|TRBD1|TRBV12-3/TRBV12-4
CASSWGQGARAFF
TGTGCCAGCAGCTGGGGACAGGGGGCGAGAGCTTTCTTT
>TRBJ2-1|once|.|TRBV24-1
CATSDLGGEQFF
TGTGCCACCAGTGATTTGGGTGGTGAGCAGTTCTTC
>TRBJ2-7|once|TRBD2|TRBV29-1
CSVAAGGEQYF
TGCAGCGTGGCGGCGGGAGGCGAGCAGTACTTC
>TRBJ2-5|.|.|TRBV14
CASSHGWQDAETQYF
TGTGCCAGCAGCCACGGTTGGCAGGATGCGGAGACCCAGTACTTC
>TRBJ1-2|many|TRBD1|TRBV20-1
CSAGTGEHYGYTF
TGCAGTGCTGGGACAGGGGAGCACTATGGCTACACCTTC
>TRBJ2-7|many|.|TRBV14
CASSQLRASSYEQYF
TGTGCCAGCAGCCAATTAAGGGCCAGCTCCTACGAGCAGTACTTC
>TRBJ2-7|.|.|TRBV9
CASSVGTNYEQYF
TGTGCCAGCAGCGTAGGAACAAACTACGAGCAGTACTTC
>TRBJ1-2|.|TRBD1|TRBV20-1
CSARPQGEEHYGYTF
TGCAGTGCTAGACCACAGGGGGAGGAACACTATGGCTACACCTTC
>TRBJ2-7|few|TRBD1|TRBV19
CASSIVQGAHVEQYF
TGTGCCAGTAGTATAGTACAGGGGGCGCACGTCGAGCAGTACTTC
>TRBJ2-7|.|.|TRBV7-2
CASSLIQYEQYF
TGTGCCAGCAGCCTTATACAGTACGAGCAGTACTTC
>TRBJ2-2|.|TRBD1|TRBV2
CASSEHRGQGGELFF
TGTGCCAGCAGCGAACACAGGGGGCAAGGCGGGGAGCTGTTTTTT
>TRBJ1-1|.|.|TRBV20-1
CSASGRVTNTEAFF
TGCAGTGCTAGTGGGAGGGTTACGAACACTGAAGCTTTCTTT
>TRBJ2-7|.|.|TRBV11-3
CASSLDTAGRQYF
TGTGCCAGCAGCTTAGATACGGCAGGGAGGCAGTACTTC
>TRBJ1-1|once|TRBD1|TRBV19
CASSPGQNAEAFF
TGTGCCAGTAGCCCGGGACAGAACGCTGAAGCTTTCTTT
>TRBJ2-7|.|TRBD1|TRBV5-6
CASSLSGQGIYEQYF
TGTGCCAGCAGCTTGTCGGGACAGGGGATCTACGAGCAGTACTTC
>TRBJ2-2|.|.|TRBV7-3
CASSLKRVQSTGELFF
TGTGCCAGCAGCTTAAAGAGGGTACAGAGCACCGGGGAGCTGTTTTTT
>TRBJ1-3|many|.|TRBV5-1
CASSLGGINTIYF
TGCGCCAGCAGCTTGGGGGGCATAAACACCATATATTTT
>TRBJ1-1|.|.|TRBV5-4
CASRRQENTEAFF
TGTGCCAGCAGACGACAGGAAAACACTGAAGCTTTCTTT
>TRBJ2-7|.|.|TRBV13
CACSLGVRGYEQYF
TGTGCCTGCAGCTTAGGCGTTAGGGGGTACGAGCAGTACTTC
>TRBJ2-3|.|TRBD2|TRBV7-9
CASSSLAGDTQYF
TGTGCCAGCAGCTCCCTAGCGGGAGATACGCAGTATTTT
>TRBJ2-1|few|TRBD2|TRBV11-2
CASSLDGLAGGSSYNEQFF
TGTGCCAGCAGCTTAGACGGACTAGCGGGAGGGAGCTCCTACAATGAGCAGTTCTTC
>TRBJ1-2|many|TRBD1|TRBV19
CASSIVGTGVGYTF
TGTGCCAGTAGTATAGTAGGGACAGGGGTTGGCTACACCTTC
>TRBJ2-5|.|.|TRBV7-6
CASSQTYRVGETQYF
TGTGCCAGCAGCCAAACGTACAGGGTAGGAGAGACCCAGTACTTC
>TRBJ2-1|many|TRBD2|TRBV11-2
CASSLEWGTSGRNEQFF
TGTGCCAGCAGCTTAGAGTGGGGGACTAGCGGGAGGAATGAGCAGTTCTTC
>TRBJ1-4|.|.|TRBV2
CASSDTGREKLFF
TGTGCCAGCAGTGACACAGGGAGAGAAAAACTGTTTTTT
>TRBJ2-7|many|.|TRBV6-1
CASTPRESSYEQYF
TGTGCCAGCACTCCCCGGGAATCCTCCTACGAGCAGTACTTC
>TRBJ2-3|many|.|TRBV13
CASSPESLDTQYF
TGTGCCAGCAGCCCCGAGAGCCTGGATACGCAGTATTTT
>TRBJ2-7|many|.|TRBV6-2/TRBV6-3
CASSRLTQSYEQYF
TGTGCCAGCAGCCGCCTTACACAATCCTACGAGCAGTACTTC